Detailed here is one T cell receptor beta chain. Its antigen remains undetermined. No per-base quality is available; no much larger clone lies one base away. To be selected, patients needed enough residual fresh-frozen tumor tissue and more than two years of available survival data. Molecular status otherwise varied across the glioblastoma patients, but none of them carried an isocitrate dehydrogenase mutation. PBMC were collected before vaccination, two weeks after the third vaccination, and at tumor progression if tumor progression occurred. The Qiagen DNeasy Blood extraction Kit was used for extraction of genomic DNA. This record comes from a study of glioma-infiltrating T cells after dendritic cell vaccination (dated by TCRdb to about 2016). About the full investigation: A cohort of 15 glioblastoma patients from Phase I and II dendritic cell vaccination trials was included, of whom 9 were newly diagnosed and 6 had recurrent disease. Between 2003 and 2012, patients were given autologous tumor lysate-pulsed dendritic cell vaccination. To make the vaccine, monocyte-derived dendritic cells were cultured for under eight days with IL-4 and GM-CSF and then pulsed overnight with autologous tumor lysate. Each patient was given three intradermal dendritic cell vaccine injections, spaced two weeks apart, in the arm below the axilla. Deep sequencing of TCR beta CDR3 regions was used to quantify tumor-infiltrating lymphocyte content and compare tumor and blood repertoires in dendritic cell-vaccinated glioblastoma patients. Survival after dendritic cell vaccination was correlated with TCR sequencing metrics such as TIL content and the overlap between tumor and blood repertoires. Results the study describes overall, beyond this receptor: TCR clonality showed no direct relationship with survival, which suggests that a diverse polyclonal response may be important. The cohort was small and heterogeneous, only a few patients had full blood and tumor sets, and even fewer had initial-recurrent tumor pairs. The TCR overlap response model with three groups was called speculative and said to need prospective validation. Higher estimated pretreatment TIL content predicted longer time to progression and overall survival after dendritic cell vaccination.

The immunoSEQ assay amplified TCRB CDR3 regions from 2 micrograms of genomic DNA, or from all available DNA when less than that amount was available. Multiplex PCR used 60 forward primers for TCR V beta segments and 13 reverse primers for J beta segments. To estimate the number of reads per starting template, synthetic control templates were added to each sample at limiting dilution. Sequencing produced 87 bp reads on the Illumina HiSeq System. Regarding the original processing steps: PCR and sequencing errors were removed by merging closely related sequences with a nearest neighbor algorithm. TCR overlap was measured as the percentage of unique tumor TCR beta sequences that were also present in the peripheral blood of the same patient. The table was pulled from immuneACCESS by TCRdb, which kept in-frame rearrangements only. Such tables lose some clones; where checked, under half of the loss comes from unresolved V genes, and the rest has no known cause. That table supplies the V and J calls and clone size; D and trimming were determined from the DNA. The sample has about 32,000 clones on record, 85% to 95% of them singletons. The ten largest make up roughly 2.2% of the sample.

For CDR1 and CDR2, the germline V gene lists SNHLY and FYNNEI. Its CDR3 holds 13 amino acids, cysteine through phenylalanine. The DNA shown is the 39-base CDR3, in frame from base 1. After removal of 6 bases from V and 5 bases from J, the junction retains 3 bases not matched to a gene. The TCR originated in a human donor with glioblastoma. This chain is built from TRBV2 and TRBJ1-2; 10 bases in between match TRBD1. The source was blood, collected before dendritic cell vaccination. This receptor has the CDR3 CASRGQGGYGYTF. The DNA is TGTGCCAGCAGAGGACAGGGGGGATATGGCTACACCTTC.